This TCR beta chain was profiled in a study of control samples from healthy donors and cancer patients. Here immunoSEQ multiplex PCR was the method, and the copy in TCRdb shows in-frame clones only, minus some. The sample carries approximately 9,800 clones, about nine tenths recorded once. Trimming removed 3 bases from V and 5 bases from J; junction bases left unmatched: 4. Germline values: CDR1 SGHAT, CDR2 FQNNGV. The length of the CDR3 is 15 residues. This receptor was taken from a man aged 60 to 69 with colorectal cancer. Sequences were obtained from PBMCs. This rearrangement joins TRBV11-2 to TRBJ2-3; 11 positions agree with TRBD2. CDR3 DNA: TGTGCCAGCAGCTTTAGCGGGGGGGTTGGAGATACGCAGTATTTT. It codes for CASSFSGGVGDTQYF.